The T cell receptor (beta chain) described here comes from a study of cytomegalovirus exposure and HLA in healthy donors (dated by TCRdb to about 2017). With regard to the full study: According to an earlier analysis of several hundred of the donors, 200 million or so T cells yielded over 90 million unique TCR beta sequences and 276 Gb of sequence data. To study patterns of TCR occurrence, a later analysis re-analyzed previously published TCR beta repertoires from just over 650 donors and added high-resolution HLA genotyping. Typing coverage differed by locus: A, B, C, DRB1 and DQB1 were typed in roughly 629-640 donors, DQA1 in about 560, DPA1 in 600 to 610, and DPB1 in 472. HLA typing included class I and class II loci at four-digit resolution. Alongside the repertoire data, information on donor age, sex, ethnicity and CMV serostatus was compiled. The later analysis used no new phenotypic data to find candidate immune exposures, relying instead on TCR beta sequences and their occurrence across donors. All discovery cohort repertoires had been generated on a single sequencing platform. An early release that covered fewer than 800 HLA-typed donors contained approximately 300 gigabases of sequencing data and about 84 million unique TCR sequences. Among a few hundred genotyped donors of the cohort, an average of around 240,000 unique TCR beta nucleotide sequences were sequenced per donor, roughly a sixth of them non-productive. A separate validation cohort of 90 to 150 different subjects was used in addition to the 666-subject first cohort. A later genetic analysis took genome-wide SNP genotypes for about 55% of the roughly 670 donors and used that subset as a discovery cohort. The study profiled the T cell repertoires of under 850 subjects by immunosequencing and related them to cytomegalovirus serostatus. To decide whether each TCR beta V gene segment behaved as functional or pseudogenic, an earlier analysis of approximately 590 of the donors relied on high-throughput TCR beta sequencing. The genetic ancestry cluster associated with self-reported Caucasian donors included about 84% of the roughly 380 genotyped donors. Roughly five DR-DQ haplotypes were handled as single units for association and clustering because linkage in the cohort was strong. High-throughput TCR immunosequencing, statistical association of individual TCRs with disease status, and machine learning were combined to predict cytomegalovirus infection status. The aim of the study was to test whether cataloging public T cell receptors could identify signatures of past pathogen exposure. Study-wide findings and limitations: In an earlier analysis of more than 500 of the donors, most TCR beta V segments appeared in productive rearrangements about 87% or about 30% of the time, broadly matching IMGT annotations. Because the 87-base-pair reads could not distinguish some IMGT-functional V segments, including TRBV6-2 and TRBV6-3, those segments were excluded. A later analysis reported that several top co-occurrence clusters appeared linked to parvovirus B19, influenza, CMV and Epstein-Barr virus. At a false discovery rate of 0.05, a later analysis linked about 17,000 TCR beta sequences to specific HLA alleles. The only immune exposure information available for the cohort was CMV serostatus. When HLA alleles, especially DR and DQ, strongly co-occurred, attributing TCR associations to individual alleles was difficult. Roughly uniform sequencing depth across donors was assumed in presence/absence analyses, although this assumption may not hold. A later analysis found that most CMV-associated TCR beta chains appeared HLA-restricted, with HLA associations seemingly driven largely by CMV exposure. Most TCR sequences were seen in very few donors, while some public TCRs were found in many individuals. Compared with equally common non-associated chains, HLA-associated TCR beta chains in a later analysis were more clonally expanded and had lower generation probabilities. This cohort had only TCR beta chains sequenced, and the lack of alpha or paired-chain data limited which features could be detected. A few of the identified cytomegalovirus-associated TCR beta chains were confirmed in vitro to be specific for cytomegalovirus antigens. In a later genetic analysis, fewer N-insertions in productive TCRs were reported among donors in an Asian-associated ancestry cluster than the approximately 710-donor mean. A later genetic analysis associated a missense DCLRE1C variant with V-gene and J-gene trimming of TCR beta chains, and an independent cohort replicated the association. Correlated functional status among segregating V segments might be attributable to linkage disequilibrium, but an unknown experimental factor could not be ruled out. Because HLA typing was unavailable for some donors at each locus, only the typed subset was used in association tests. A group of highly shared sequence variants was considered likely to be a technical artifact of the sequencing pipeline. The authors suggested that the approach could potentially be extended to other disease states and immunological phenotypes. Around 16 rarely observed V segments, including chromosome 9 orphons, were excluded from the earlier analysis of several hundred of the donors because counts were too low. A further reported finding was that TCR beta sequences accurately predicted the HLA-A and HLA-B alleles for most subjects in the first cohort. The classifier was reported to diagnose cytomegalovirus status with high specificity and sensitivity in both the original and validation cohorts. A later analysis found that TCR association rates varied across HLA loci, with DRB1 alleles showing the most associated TCRs and HLA-C alleles the fewest. The study listed 164 TCR beta chains as associated with cytomegalovirus.

Receptor amplification or capture employed the immunoSEQ multiplex PCR assay. A mixture of 60 forward primers for TCR Vbeta segments and 13 reverse primers for TCR Jbeta segments was used in the multiplex PCR. The CDR3 region of rearranged TCR beta genes was amplified from genomic DNA with a multiplex PCR assay. On the Illumina HiSeq System, the amplified TCR beta libraries were sequenced as 87-base-pair reads. As for the authors' bioinformatics: Across the 700 or so repertoires, a later analysis counted roughly 77 million unique TCR beta chains, 8.5 million to 12 million of which were shared by at least two donors. Raw reads were error-corrected and collapsed into unique sequences by a nearest-neighbor algorithm in which closely related sequences were merged to remove PCR and sequencing errors. CDR3 sequences were aligned to IMGT reference sequences to assign V, D and J gene segments. For a sequence to be retained, at least a six-nucleotide match to both a V gene segment and a J gene segment was required. A rearrangement was called productive if the CDR3 had no stop codons and remained in frame with V and J, and every other rearrangement was called non-productive. Following IMGT convention, CDR3 was defined as the stretch from the second conserved V-encoded cysteine to the conserved J-encoded phenylalanine. The earlier analysis of a few hundred of the donors excluded sequences that lacked an unambiguous match to a single V gene segment. In an earlier analysis of roughly 600 of the donors, a V segment was called functional when productive rearrangements were above 56.7%, and segregating when the standard deviation between donors exceeded 5%. To diagnose cytomegalovirus status from the catalog of TCR beta chain sequences, a statistical classification framework was built. V and J gene assignment, in a later analysis, came from comparing TCR nucleotide sequences with IMGT/GENE-DB human TR gene sequences. Using the TCRdist pipeline, a later analysis assigned CDR3 sequences along with most-parsimonious VDJ recombination scenarios. In a later analysis, every TCR beta chain was defined by the combination of its CDR3 amino acid sequence and its V-gene family, and reads without a unique V-gene family were dropped. To address suspected cross-contamination and a sequencing artifact, a later analysis removed 550 to 750 highly shared, low-generation-probability nucleotide sequences. A later analysis calculated a clonal expansion index for each public chain from normalized within-repertoire ranks of inferred template counts. Generation probabilities in a later analysis came from a VDJ recombination model fitted to out-of-frame rearrangements, and those results were checked against IGoR. In a later analysis, hypergeometric tests were used to score TCR-TCR, TCR-HLA and TCR-CMV co-occurrence, with a repertoire-size bias correction applied to TCR pairs. False discovery rates were estimated in a later analysis by permuting HLA or CMV assignments 20 times. In a later analysis, co-occurring TCRs were grouped using DBSCAN, and TCRdist sequence similarity was added for clustering within HLA-allele-positive subsets. Repertoires with fewer than 30,000 or more than 120,000 public chains, plus five repertoires with anomalous nucleotide sharing, were excluded from co-occurrence clustering. TCRdb carries this immuneACCESS record with in-frame sequences only. Its versions omit some clonotypes, under half of them owing to an unresolved V gene in the studies checked, with the rest unexplained. V and J calls plus clone size are reproduced from that table; the DNA served to infer D and trimming. The sample contains 150,000 to 200,000 clones, approximately 90% of them found a single time. The biggest ten clones account for 0.85% of the sample.

As encoded in the germline V gene, CDR1 is SGHVS while CDR2 is FNYEAQ. The germline V and J ends show losses of 5 bases and 5 bases respectively, and no gene match explains 8 bases of the junction. Including cysteine and phenylalanine, the CDR3 has 14 amino acids. The DNA shown is the 42-base CDR3, in frame from base 1. The cohort was made up of approximately 670 healthy bone marrow donors. Cohort members were all nominally healthy when sampled, although unrecorded immune exposures were likely present. The donor tested CMV seronegative, placing the donor among the 350 to 400 seronegative members of the cohort. A peripheral blood sample was provided by each donor, and peripheral blood mononuclear cells were used for TCR beta sequencing. Genomic DNA extraction from the blood cell samples was performed with the Qiagen DNeasy Blood Extraction Kit. Points on this clone: No antigen is known for it. Per-base quality was not reported, and no clone a single base away is much larger than it.

The sequence was collected from a woman younger than 45 in good health and CMV-seronegative. The sequenced material came from PBMCs. The chain is made from TRBV7-6 and TRBJ1-2; 7 central nucleotides agree with TRBD1. CDR3 region: CASSLQGNGYGYTF. The sequenced DNA: TGTGCCAGCAGCCTACAGGGGAATGGGTATGGCTACACCTTC. Here the CDR3 is joined to the reference TRBV7-6 and TRBJ1-2 genes, and the full variable domain is: GAGVSQSPRYKVTKRGQDVALRCDPISGHVSLYWYRQALGQGPEFLTYFNYEAQQDKSGLPNDRFSAERPEGSISTLTIQRTEQRDSAMYRCASSLQGNGYGYTFGSGTRLTVV.